This T cell receptor (beta chain) was recovered during a study of T cell responses to AZD1222 COVID-19 vaccine. Findings and limits, study-wide: At baseline, seropositivity was found in only six or seven AZD1222 recipients. With two AZD1222 doses given, Spike-specific TCR breadth and depth both rose. Repertoires were sampled only after the peak T cell response. Mapped onto spike, vaccine-associated CD4 TCRs spanned it and were dominant at 160-218 and 743-854.

Produced via immunoSEQ multiplex PCR; TCRdb's table is partial and in-frame only. The sample yields some 120,000 clones, about 90% seen once. As to this clone: What it binds is unknown.

Per germline, CDR1 SGHNT and CDR2 YENEEA. The ends were cut back, 5 bases at V and 2 bases at J, with 11 bases in the middle. There are 14 residues in the CDR3. The source was peripheral blood, collected on day 0 of AZD1222 vaccination. The V gene is TRBV11-3, the J gene TRBJ2-3; perhaps D is TRBD1 or TRBD2 (5 bases each). The receptor's source is an adult in good health. Written as DNA, the CDR3 is TGTGCCAGCAGCGTACGAGGGGCCACAGATACGCAGTATTTT. Translation: CASSVRGATDTQYF.